What follows are 2 T cell receptor beta chains derived from one specimen sequenced in a study of CD4 T cells in relation to SARS-CoV-2 and coronaviruses (dated by TCRdb to about 2021). Their recognized antigens are unknown. CD4+ T cells from unexposed donors were collected before the COVID-19 pandemic (2011-2018). Following 10 days of culture, the EasySep CD4+ T cell isolation kit was used to isolate CD4+ T cells. The library came from the immunoSEQ multiplex PCR assay. TCRdb's version of the immuneACCESS table is confined to in-frame rearrangements and falls short of the full clone set. An unresolved V gene accounts for under half of the shortfall where checked; the remainder is of unknown origin. The sample profile shows roughly 15,000 clones; 82% of them were found once. 30% to 35% of the sample is taken by the ten largest. Sequencing input: CD4+ T cells from PBMCs, cultured in vitro. Receptors originate from a human donor in good health.

The CDR3 DNA sequence: TGTGCCAGCAGTGGGGCCAGGCTGGGGCCAGATACGCAGTATTTT. This encodes CASSGARLGPDTQYF. The chain employs TRBV2 and TRBJ2-3; the D gene is possibly TRBD1 (5 bases). The germline V gene encodes CDR1 SNHLY and CDR2 FYNNEI. CDR3 length equals 15 residues. With 4 bases removed from V and 4 bases from J, the gap between germline ends came to 15 bases.

This chain joins TRBV6-2 or TRBV6-3 and TRBJ1-1; D gene unclear. Germline values: CDR1 MNHEY, CDR2 SVGEGT. This CDR3 is 12 amino acids long. V was clipped by 2 bases and J by 11 bases, with 12 bases between them. The CDR3 coding sequence is TGTGCCAGCAGTTACGAGTACCATGGGGCTTTCTTT. Translation: CASSYEYHGAFF.